The TCR beta chain described here comes from a study of CXCR3-negative and CXCR3-positive naive CD8 T cells. The CDR3 spans 18 residues. The germline CDR1 and CDR2 sequences are LNHDA and SQIVND (reference sequence). Of note for this clonotype: The antigen is undetermined.

With UMI labels, 5' RACE was used to prepare the TRB cDNA libraries. For each CDR3 protein, TCRdb gives one entry from its re-call of the 5' RACE reads, without DNA. This repertoire includes about 86,000 distinct CDR3 sequences. Regarding the study as a whole: Naive CXCR3-positive cells had TRB CDR3s more hydrophobic than those of CXCR3-negative naive cells. With respect to TRBV-TRBJ usage, naive CXCR3-negative and CXCR3-positive cells were similar; memory differed. No difference in surface CD5 was seen between naive subsets, and TCR strength was inferred from TRB CDR3 properties.

Naivety in CD8+ T cells corresponded to a CD45RO-CCR7+CD27+CD95- phenotype. The receptor comes from a human donor in good health. Some clones in this sample may be carry-over from other donors' samples. The source material was naive CXCR3+ CD8+ T cells from blood. Regarding subset: CD45RO-CCR7+CD27+CD95- naive CD8+ T cells expressing CXCR3 (TNR3+). This chain uses TRBV19 with TRBJ2-2; TCRdb's D gene call, TRBD1, goes unchecked for lack of DNA. The chain's CDR3 is CASSPHQRDASSTGELFF.